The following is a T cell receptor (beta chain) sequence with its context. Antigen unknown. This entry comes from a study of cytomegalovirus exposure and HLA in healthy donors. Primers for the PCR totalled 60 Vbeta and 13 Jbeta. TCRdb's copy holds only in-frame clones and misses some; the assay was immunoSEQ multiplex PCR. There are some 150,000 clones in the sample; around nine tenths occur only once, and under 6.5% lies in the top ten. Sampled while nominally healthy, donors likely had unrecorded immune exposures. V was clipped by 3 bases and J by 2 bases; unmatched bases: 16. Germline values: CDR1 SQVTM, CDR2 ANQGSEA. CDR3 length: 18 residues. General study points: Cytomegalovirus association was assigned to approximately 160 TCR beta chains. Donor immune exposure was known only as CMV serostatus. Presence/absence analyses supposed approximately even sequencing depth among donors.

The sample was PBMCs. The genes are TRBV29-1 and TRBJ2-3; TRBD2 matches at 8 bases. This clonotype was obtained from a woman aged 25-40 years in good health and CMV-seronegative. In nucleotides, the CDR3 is TGCAGCGTTGAGTCTTTATTACTAGCGGAGGAGCACACAGATACGCAGTATTTT. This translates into CSVESLLLAEEHTDTQYF.